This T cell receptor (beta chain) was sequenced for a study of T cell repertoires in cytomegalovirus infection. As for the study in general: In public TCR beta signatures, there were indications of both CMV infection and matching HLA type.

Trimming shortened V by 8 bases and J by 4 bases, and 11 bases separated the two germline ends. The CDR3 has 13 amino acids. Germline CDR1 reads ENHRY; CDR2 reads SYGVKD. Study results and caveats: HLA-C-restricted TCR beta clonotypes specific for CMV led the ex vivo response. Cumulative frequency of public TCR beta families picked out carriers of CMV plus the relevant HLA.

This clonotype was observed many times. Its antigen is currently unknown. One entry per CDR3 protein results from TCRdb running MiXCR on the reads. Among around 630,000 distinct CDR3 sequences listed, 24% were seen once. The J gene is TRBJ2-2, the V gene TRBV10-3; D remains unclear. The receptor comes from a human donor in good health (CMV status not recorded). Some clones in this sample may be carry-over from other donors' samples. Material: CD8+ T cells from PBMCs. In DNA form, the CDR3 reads TGTGCCATCCCCATGAGAACCACCGGGGAGCTGTTTTTT. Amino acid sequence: CAIPMRTTGELFF.